These 29 T cell receptor beta chains were sequenced from one sample in a study of OX40 agonist ivuxolimab in advanced cancers. Clones were sequenced by immunoSEQ multiplex PCR, and TCRdb holds only the in-frame ones, with some missing. The table lists 45,000 to 60,000 clones, roughly 77% of them singletons. Source: CD4+ or CD8+ T cells sorted from blood, taken in a trial of the OX40 agonist ivuxolimab. The source is an adult with an advanced solid tumor such as melanoma, head and neck, liver or kidney cancer.

This clone was counted between two and nine times. This chain links TRBV2 with TRBJ2-3; 9 bases fit TRBD2. CDR3 size: 16 residues. V lost 2 bases to trimming and J lost 5 bases; unmatched junction nucleotides: 8. Germline CDR1 is SNHLY and CDR2 is FYNNEI. CDR3 nucleotides: TGTGCCAGCAGTGAATATGGCGGGGGGGCCCAAGATACGCAGTATTTT. It translates to CASSEYGGGAQDTQYF.

The V and J genes are TRBV9 and TRBJ1-6; tentatively, D is TRBD1 (5 bases). V was pared by 2 bases and J by 6 bases, with 9 bases between. Germline assignment: CDR1 SGDLS and CDR2 YYNGEE. The CDR3 length is 14 residues. The CDR3 loop is CASSVGGVNSPLHF. Written as DNA, the CDR3 is TGTGCCAGCAGCGTGGGGGGGGTTAATTCACCCCTCCACTTT.

Here the CDR3 reads CASSAKGRESNQPQHF. The CDR3 DNA reads TGTGCCAGCAGTGCAAAGGGCAGGGAAAGCAATCAGCCCCAGCATTTT. The genes are TRBV6-1 and TRBJ1-5; D is perhaps TRBD1 (5 bases). Germline V lookup: CDR1 MNHNS, CDR2 SASEGT. The V end was cut by 4 bases, the J end by 1 base, with 14 bases between. The CDR3 contains 16 residues.

The chain combines TRBV11-1 with TRBJ2-7, with D perhaps TRBD2 (6 bases). With 3 bases removed from V and 2 bases from J, the gap between germline ends came to 17 bases. The CDR3 covers 16 residues. Germline V gives CDR1 SGHAT, CDR2 FQDESV (reference sequence). The CDR3 here is CASSLGLNLQTYEQYF. The CDR3 bases are TGTGCCAGCAGCTTGGGACTGAACCTCCAGACCTACGAGCAGTACTTC.

Here the CDR3 DNA reads TGTGCCAGCAGGGGGGGGACTAGCGTCAATGAGCAGTTCTTC. Translation gives CASRGGTSVNEQFF. The chain joins TRBV2 to TRBJ2-1; 10 positions agree with TRBD2. Looked up from germline, CDR1 is SNHLY and CDR2 is FYNNEI. This CDR3 is built from 14 residues. V lost 6 bases, J lost 6 bases, and 5 bases stayed unmatched.

This clone was seen a handful of times. V is TRBV6-5 and J is TRBJ1-2, with D unclear. The ends were cut back, 6 bases at V and 4 bases at J, with 12 bases in the middle. Germline CDR1 is MNHEY and CDR2 is SVGAGI. The CDR3 spans 13 residues. In DNA, the CDR3 is TGTGCCAGCAGCCAACTGATAGGCTATGGCTACACCTTC. It yields the protein CASSQLIGYGYTF.

This chain joins TRBV7-6 and TRBJ2-1; no reliable D call. V lost 5 bases and J 0 bases, leaving 23 bases between the germline ends. Germline V gene sequence: CDR1 SGHVS, CDR2 FNYEAQ. The CDR3 totals 19 residues. The DNA for the CDR3 is TGTGCCAGCAGCCCCCAAATCGATGCTCCCGAAATCTCCTACAATGAGCAGTTCTTC. It translates to CASSPQIDAPEISYNEQFF.

This chain joins TRBV2 and TRBJ2-1; the D call may be TRBD1 or TRBD2 (5 bases each). Trimming left V 6 bases short and J 3 bases short, with 12 bases between. Germline values: CDR1 SNHLY, CDR2 FYNNEI. The CDR3 loop spans 14 amino acids. This CDR3 is CASRGDGNYNEQFF. CDR3 DNA: TGTGCCAGCAGGGGGGACGGTAACTACAATGAGCAGTTCTTC.

CDR3 residues: CASSLGLASSYEQYF. CDR3 in DNA: TGTGCCAGCAGCTTGGGACTAGCGAGCTCCTACGAGCAGTACTTC. The chain combines TRBV5-6 with TRBJ2-7, with 8 bases lining up with TRBD2. This CDR3 has 15 residues. Germline CDR1 is SGHDT and CDR2 is YYEEEE. The trim removed 0 bases at V and 0 bases at J, leaving 2 bases unmatched.

V and J are TRBV19 and TRBJ1-3; 7 bases fit TRBD1. V lost 5 bases to trimming and J lost 2 bases; unmatched junction nucleotides: 6. Looked up from germline, CDR1 is LNHDA and CDR2 is SQIVND (reference sequence). The length of the CDR3 is 15 residues. CDR3 protein: CASSPGQPPGNTIYF. The CDR3 DNA reads as TGTGCCAGTAGTCCGGGACAGCCACCTGGAAACACCATATATTTT.

The rearrangement links TRBV7-2 to TRBJ2-1; possibly TRBD1 for D (5 bases). V gave up 0 bases and J gave up 2 bases, with 11 bases separating them. The germline gives CDR1 SGHTA, CDR2 FQGNSA. The CDR3 consists of 16 residues. The CDR3 region has the DNA TGTGCCAGCAGCTTAGCGCAGGGTCCTCCCTACAATGAGCAGTTCTTC. This translates into CASSLAQGPPYNEQFF.

This rearrangement joins TRBV7-6 to TRBJ2-7; 7 nucleotides agree with TRBD1. The CDR3 is 13 residues long. Germline V CDR1 and CDR2: SGHVS, FNYEAQ. V lost 5 bases, J lost 5 bases, and 6 bases stayed unmatched. In DNA, the CDR3 is TGTGCCAGCAGCGGTTACAGGGGCAACGAGCAGTACTTC. Translating it yields CASSGYRGNEQYF.

With respect to this clone: The junction differs from germline at one of its ends, possibly a read error. This chain joins TRBV5-1 and TRBJ2-3; TRBD2 agrees at 9 bases. This CDR3 contains 16 residues. Germline loops: CDR1 SGHRS, CDR2 YFSETQ. CDR3 protein: CASSPGTSQLTATQYF. The CDR3 DNA reads TGCGCCAGCAGCCCCGGGACTAGCCAACTCACAGCTACGCAGTATTTT.

The chain carries TRBV18 and TRBJ1-2, with D perhaps TRBD1 (6 bases). V lost 2 bases and J lost 1, with 14 bases in between. There are 16 residues in the CDR3. Germline CDR1 is KGHSH and CDR2 is LQKENI. The CDR3, as DNA: TGTGCCAGCTCACCAACGGACAGCCTTTTTAACTATGGCTACACCTTC. Encoded protein: CASSPTDSLFNYGYTF. The variable domain in full, completed from reference TRBV18 and TRBJ1-2, reads NAGVMQNPRHLVRRRGQEARLRCSPMKGHSHVYWYRQLPEEGLKFMVYLQKENIIDESGMPKERFSAEFPKEGPSILRIQQVVRGDSAAYFCASSPTDSLFNYGYTFGSGTRLTVV.

The V and J genes are TRBV6-9 and TRBJ1-2; 9 nucleotides align to TRBD1. Germline V gene data show CDR1 as MNHGY and CDR2 as SVAAGI. With V trimmed by 4 bases and J by 5 bases, 8 bases remained unmatched. CDR3 size: 15 residues. The CDR3 region is CASSSQQGAVYGYTF. The CDR3 coding sequence is TGTGCCAGCAGTTCTCAACAGGGGGCGGTGTATGGCTACACCTTC.

The genes are TRBV4-1 and TRBJ1-4, with D maybe TRBD1 (6 bases). CDR1 is MGHRA and CDR2 is YSYEKL in the germline V gene. V was cut by 4 bases and J by 7 bases, with 16 bases left in between. The CDR3 sequence is 15 residues long. The CDR3 coding sequence is TGCGCCAGCAGCCCTAGGACAGAGGGGGGTGAAAAACTGTTTTTT. Its protein product is CASSPRTEGGEKLFF.

The chain joins TRBV15 to TRBJ2-4, with TRBD1 matching over 7 bases. J gave up 0 bases and V 3 bases, and 20 bases lay outside the gene matches. CDR3 length: 21 amino acids. CDR1 is LNHNV, CDR2 YYDKDF, per germline (reference sequence). CDR3: CATSSQGPGTVGRLAKNIQYF. The CDR3 coding sequence is TGTGCCACCAGCAGCCAAGGCCCGGGGACAGTGGGACGGTTAGCCAAAAACATTCAGTACTTC. Full variable domain (remainder filled in from reference TRBV15 and TRBJ2-4): DAMVIQNPRYQVTQFGKPVTLSCSQTLNHNVMYWYQQKSSQAPKLLFHYYDKDFNNEADTPDNFQSRRPNTSFCFLDIRSPGLGDTAMYLCATSSQGPGTVGRLAKNIQYFGAGTRLSVL.

CDR3 residues: CASSQDLGVSPAKNIQYF. In DNA, the CDR3 is TGTGCCAGCAGCCAAGACCTGGGTGTCAGCCCAGCCAAAAACATTCAGTACTTC. The genes are TRBV14 and TRBJ2-4; the D is unclear. Germline values: CDR1 SGHDN, CDR2 FVKESK. V dropped 0 bases and J dropped 0 bases, with 15 bases sitting between them. CDR3 length equals 18 residues.

The V call is TRBV7-2, the J call TRBJ2-7; D is unresolved. This CDR3 region has 16 residues. Trimming removed 1 base from V and 0 bases from J, with 13 bases in between. Germline CDR1 and CDR2: SGHTA and FQGNSA. Here the CDR3 DNA reads TGTGCCAGCAGCTTAGTTGCCGCCTGGGGCTCCTACGAGCAGTACTTC. This encodes CASSLVAAWGSYEQYF.

The rearrangement uses TRBV6-6 and TRBJ1-5; a possible D gene is TRBD1 (6 bases). CDR1 MNHNY and CDR2 SVGAGI come from the germline V gene (reference sequence). The length of the CDR3 is 14 residues. V lost 8 bases and J 3 bases, leaving 14 bases between the germline ends. The CDR3 DNA is TGTGCCAGCTCAGGGGACGGTCCCAATCAGCCCCAGCATTTT. It encodes CASSGDGPNQPQHF.

Only a few counts were recorded for this clone. This rearrangement joins TRBV9 to TRBJ1-5, with 12 bases identical to TRBD1. The V segment lost 0 bases and the J segment 5 bases; nucleotides outside the gene matches: 3. CDR3 size: 16 residues. The germline V gene encodes CDR1 SGDLS and CDR2 YYNGEE. This CDR3 reads CASSVGGQGADQPQHF. The DNA of the CDR3 is TGTGCCAGCAGCGTAGGGGGACAGGGGGCTGATCAGCCCCAGCATTTT.

V gene TRBV19 combines with J gene TRBJ1-1, with TRBD1 as a possible D gene (6 bases). The CDR3 contains 14 residues. Looked up from germline, CDR1 is LNHDA and CDR2 is SQIVND (reference sequence). V shed 4 bases and J shed 2 bases, with 11 bases lying between them. The CDR3 loop is CASSNGQPNTEAFF. CDR3 sequence (DNA): TGTGCCAGTAGTAACGGACAGCCAAACACTGAAGCTTTCTTT.

The V call is TRBV2, the J call TRBJ2-1; unclear D gene. Germline V lookup: CDR1 SNHLY, CDR2 FYNNEI. This CDR3 comprises 16 residues. Trimming cost V 2 bases and J 1 base, with 12 bases left between them. The CDR3 sequence is CASSETLARSYNEQFF. The DNA of the CDR3 is TGTGCCAGCAGTGAAACCTTAGCTAGGTCCTACAATGAGCAGTTCTTC. Using reference TRBV2 and TRBJ2-1 for the parts outside the CDR3, the full variable domain is EPEVTQTPSHQVTQMGQEVILRCVPISNHLYFYWYRQILGQKVEFLVSFYNNEISEKSEIFDDQFSVERPDGSNFTLKIRSTKLEDSAMYFCASSETLARSYNEQFFGPGTRLTVL.

V and J are TRBV7-2 and TRBJ2-7; D not resolved. The CDR3 is 14 amino acids. Germline values: CDR1 SGHTA, CDR2 FQGNSA. V was clipped by 0 bases and J by 4 bases, with 10 bases between them. The CDR3 region has the DNA TGTGCCAGCAGCTTAGCGGGCAGTTTATACGAGCAGTACTTC. Translation gives CASSLAGSLYEQYF.

This sequence joins TRBV19 and TRBJ2-1; no firm D call. Germline V lookup: CDR1 LNHDA, CDR2 SQIVND (reference sequence). The CDR3 consists of 15 residues. Trimming removed 11 bases at V and 0 bases at J, with 17 bases between. The CDR3 protein is CASKPGPSSYNEQFF. CDR3 in DNA: TGTGCCTCTAAGCCTGGCCCTAGCTCCTACAATGAGCAGTTCTTC. The entire variable domain, with the rest obtained from reference TRBV19 and TRBJ2-1, is as follows: DGGITQSPKYLFRKEGQNVTLSCEQNLNHDAMYWYRQDPGQGLRLIYYSQIVNDFQKGDIAEGYSVSREKKESFPLTVTSAQKNPTAFYLCASKPGPSSYNEQFFGPGTRLTVL.

The chain is built from TRBV28 and TRBJ2-1, with TRBD1 identical over 7 bases. There are 16 residues in the CDR3. CDR1 is MDHEN, CDR2 SYDVKM, per germline. The J segment lost 0 bases and the V segment lost 5 bases, leaving 7 bases of the junction unmatched. CDR3 coding DNA: TGTGCCAGCAGTGACCCTACAGGGGTCTCCTACAATGAGCAGTTCTTC. Its translation: CASSDPTGVSYNEQFF.

V gene TRBV5-4 combines with J gene TRBJ1-1; 10 bases are a match to TRBD1. The CDR3 is made up of 16 amino acids. CDR1 SGHNT and CDR2 YYREEE come from the germline V gene (reference sequence). Losses at the gene ends were 4 bases for V and 1 base for J; bases not matched to a gene: 7. DNA of the CDR3: TGTGCCAGCAGCGCCGGGGGACAGGGGTCGAACACTGAAGCTTTCTTT. Protein product: CASSAGGQGSNTEAFF.

This rearrangement joins TRBV5-6 to TRBJ1-2; D unclear. The germline V gene has CDR1 SGHDT and CDR2 YYEEEE. The CDR3 covers 14 residues. The V end was cut by 1 base, the J end by 4 bases, with 11 bases between. The CDR3: CASSLRGKPYGYTF. CDR3 DNA sequence: TGTGCCAGCAGCTTGAGAGGGAAACCCTATGGCTACACCTTC.

This chain joins TRBV15 and TRBJ2-5, with 8 bases that match TRBD1. Germline V gene data show CDR1 as LNHNV and CDR2 as YYDKDF (reference sequence). V gave up 0 bases and J gave up 4 bases; unmatched junction bases: 4. The CDR3 sequence is 15 residues long. DNA for the CDR3: TGTGCCACCAGCAGAGATGGGGACAGGTTAGAGACCCAGTACTTC. This encodes CATSRDGDRLETQYF.